The T cell receptor beta chain described here comes from a study of T cells after yellow fever vaccination. Study background: It was SMART-Seq v4 Ultra Low Input that prepared the fractions with low cell numbers.

Concerning this clonotype: As yet, its antigen is unknown.

They built TCR cDNA with 5'RACE template switching, a step that put in a universal primer site and UMIs. TCRdb re-derived calls from the 5' RACE reads in MiXCR, one entry per CDR3 protein. The sample includes fewer than 450,000 distinct CDR3 sequences, around a tenth of them seen just once. The CDR3 extends over 14 amino acids. V was trimmed by 6 bases and J by 3 bases, leaving 12 bases between them. The V gene's germline CDR1 is PRHDT and CDR2 FYEKMQ (reference sequence). Overall study results and limits: A large majority of primary-vaccination clones showed up again after the booster (approximately 95% CD4, around 90% CD8). A faster peak, day 5 versus 15, was reached by the weaker secondary response.

This receptor was obtained from a man aged 18-30 years who received the YFV17D yellow fever vaccine. The chain has TRBV13 and TRBJ1-3; possible D gene TRBD1, 6 bases. Here the sequenced sample was PBMCs, taken on the day of the first yellow fever vaccination. The CDR3 loop is CASSSQGDGNTIYF. The CDR3 DNA is TGTGCCAGCAGTTCACAGGGAGATGGAAACACCATATATTTT.